Listed here are 11 T cell receptor beta chains from one sample, sequenced in a study of T cells in Graves' hyperthyroidism and ophthalmopathy. TCR beta CDR3 regions were amplified from RNA. RT-PCR in the first round (using the HTBI primer set) targeted the TCR CDR3. Using its own MiXCR run on the multiplex PCR reads, TCRdb lists one record per CDR3 protein. The table records hundreds of thousands of distinct CDR3 sequences, roughly 22% of them present only once. The sample consisted of blood. The source is a man younger than 45 with Graves' ophthalmopathy.

The chain combines TRBV20-1 with TRBJ2-7; 9 bases match TRBD2. From germline, CDR1 is DFQATT and CDR2 SNEGSKA (reference sequence). J was trimmed by 2 bases and V by 0 bases; bases with no gene match: 11. This CDR3 has 17 amino acids. Here the CDR3 reads CSARDLLETSGAYEQYF. CDR3 DNA sequence: TGCAGTGCTAGAGATCTCTTGGAGACTAGCGGCGCCTACGAGCAGTACTTC.

Worth noting for this clonotype: The missing conserved phenylalanine or tryptophan at the end of this CDR3 makes a read error likely. The rearrangement links TRBV7-6 to TRBJ2-2; D is ambiguous. This CDR3 contains 13 residues. V was shortened by 0 bases and J by 4 bases, with 3 bases between the two germline ends. Germline V gene data show CDR1 as SGHVS and CDR2 as FNYEAQ. CDR3 region: CASSLAGTGELFS. Written as DNA, the CDR3 is TGTGCCAGCAGCTTAGCAGGCACCGGGGAGCTGTTTTCT.

This clonotype was seen repeatedly, ten times or more. V gene TRBV13 combines with J gene TRBJ2-7, with a possible D match to TRBD2 (6 bases). The germline V gene has CDR1 PRHDT and CDR2 FYEKMQ (reference sequence). The length of the CDR3 is 13 residues. The V gene lost 5 bases and the J gene lost 6 bases, with 14 bases spanning the gap. The CDR3 DNA reads as TGTGCCAGCAGCCCCCCGGGGGAAAGCGAGCAGTACTTC. The encoded protein is CASSPPGESEQYF.

Concerning this clonotype itself: This may be a read error, as it is one base from a much larger clone. The gene calls are TRBV5-1 and TRBJ2-1, with a tentative D call TRBD1 (5 bases). Germline V gives CDR1 SGHRS, CDR2 YFSETQ. The CDR3 consists of 11 residues. V was trimmed by 4 bases and J by 15 bases, leaving 14 bases between them. CDR3 residues: CASSLDKAMFF. The CDR3 bases are TGCGCCAGCAGCCTGGACAAGGCGATGTTCTTC.

Points on this clonotype: This sequence may be a read error, since a much larger clone differs from it by one base. The chain combines TRBV15 with TRBJ2-1; TRBD2 is a possible D gene (5 bases). Germline V gives CDR1 LNHNV, CDR2 YYDKDF (reference sequence). This CDR3 contains 12 residues. CDR3 nucleotides: TGTGCCACCAGCACGGGGTACAATGAGGAGTTCTTC. This sequence encodes CATSTGYNEEFF.

This clonotype was recorded at least ten times. This rearrangement joins TRBV30 to TRBJ2-1; D may be TRBD2 (6 bases). The germline V and J ends were trimmed by 1 base and 4 bases, with 11 bases remaining between them. The germline V gene has CDR1 GTSNPN and CDR2 SVGIG (reference sequence). This CDR3 comprises 14 residues. For the CDR3, the DNA is TGTGCCTGGAGTGAGGGGAGGAGATACAATGAGCAGTTCTTC. Its protein product is CAWSEGRRYNEQFF.

This clonotype was recorded a few times. V and J are TRBV12-3 or TRBV12-4 and TRBJ1-5; 7 bases map to TRBD1. With 7 bases clipped from V and 5 bases from J, the junction kept 8 bases outside the gene matches. The CDR3 runs to 14 residues. The chain's CDR3 is CASTTDRVDQPQHF. Written as DNA, the CDR3 is TGTGCCAGCACCACTGACAGGGTGGATCAGCCCCAGCATTTT.

This clonotype was counted only a few times. CDR3 amino acids: CASSPGQGSFYEQYF. The CDR3, as DNA: TGTGCCAGCAGCCCAGGACAGGGATCATTCTACGAGCAGTACTTC. The V and J genes are TRBV9 and TRBJ2-7; 8 bases map to TRBD1. With V trimmed by 4 bases and J by 3 bases, 9 bases remained unmatched. The CDR3 is 15 amino acids. From germline, CDR1 is SGDLS and CDR2 YYNGEE. Together with reference TRBV9 and TRBJ2-7, the CDR3 gives the full variable domain: DSGVTQTPKHLITATGQRVTLRCSPRSGDLSVYWYQQSLDQGLQFLIQYYNGEERAKGNILERFSAQQFPDLHSELNLSSLELGDSALYFCASSPGQGSFYEQYFGPGTRLTVT.

This clonotype occurred a few times. V and J are TRBV27 and TRBJ1-6, with D perhaps TRBD1 (6 bases). V was cut by 6 bases and J by 5 bases, with 14 bases left in between. Per the germline V gene, CDR1 is MNHEY and CDR2 is SMNVEV (reference sequence). The CDR3 is 15 amino acids. CDR3 DNA sequence: TGTGCCAGCAGCGTCACAGGGAATCATAATTCACCCCTCCACTTT. It is translated as CASSVTGNHNSPLHF.

This clonotype occurred a few times. The chain joins TRBV24-1 to TRBJ1-2; TRBD1 might be the D (5 bases). This CDR3 is 14 amino acids long. Germline values: CDR1 KGHDR, CDR2 SFDVKD. Trimming cost V 3 bases and J 5 bases, with 12 bases left between them. CDR3 residues: CATSDGPRGYGYTF. The DNA of the CDR3 is TGTGCCACCAGTGATGGGCCCCGGGGGTATGGCTACACCTTC.

This clonotype appeared a few times. The chain has TRBV19 and TRBJ2-5; the match to TRBD1 covers 8 bases. The V segment lost 3 bases and the J segment 5 bases; nucleotides outside the gene matches: 8. CDR1 is LNHDA and CDR2 is SQIVND in the germline V gene (reference sequence). This CDR3 region has 15 residues. The CDR3 DNA is TGTGCCAGTAGTATTAGGGGCAGGGGGCTGGAGACCCAGTACTTC. Its translation: CASSIRGRGLETQYF.